The T cell receptor (beta chain) under discussion was sequenced for a study of shared clonotypes between healthy human individuals. Worth noting for this clone: What it recognizes is unknown. Different DNA sequences within this sample yield the same CDR3.

Study-level results: Tissues were not sampled, only blood, and their repertoires likely differ.

V was clipped by 0 bases and J by 1 base, with 5 bases between them. Germline values: CDR1 SGHTA, CDR2 FQGTGA. The CDR3 loop spans 14 amino acids. Adult donors, all healthy and HIV-negative, had no recent acute infections or vaccinations. The repertoire was sequenced with immunoSEQ multiplex PCR; TCRdb's copy has only in-frame clones and lacks some. The sample lists some 490,000 clones, 60% to 80% occurring once. The origin of this receptor is a woman aged 40 to 49 in good health. Some clones in this sample may be carry-over from other donors' samples. The sequencing input was PBMCs. This chain connects TRBV7-3 to TRBJ2-3; D not resolved. CDR3 nucleotide sequence: TGTGCCAGCAGCTTAACGGGCGGCACAGATACGCAGTATTTT. This sequence encodes CASSLTGGTDTQYF.